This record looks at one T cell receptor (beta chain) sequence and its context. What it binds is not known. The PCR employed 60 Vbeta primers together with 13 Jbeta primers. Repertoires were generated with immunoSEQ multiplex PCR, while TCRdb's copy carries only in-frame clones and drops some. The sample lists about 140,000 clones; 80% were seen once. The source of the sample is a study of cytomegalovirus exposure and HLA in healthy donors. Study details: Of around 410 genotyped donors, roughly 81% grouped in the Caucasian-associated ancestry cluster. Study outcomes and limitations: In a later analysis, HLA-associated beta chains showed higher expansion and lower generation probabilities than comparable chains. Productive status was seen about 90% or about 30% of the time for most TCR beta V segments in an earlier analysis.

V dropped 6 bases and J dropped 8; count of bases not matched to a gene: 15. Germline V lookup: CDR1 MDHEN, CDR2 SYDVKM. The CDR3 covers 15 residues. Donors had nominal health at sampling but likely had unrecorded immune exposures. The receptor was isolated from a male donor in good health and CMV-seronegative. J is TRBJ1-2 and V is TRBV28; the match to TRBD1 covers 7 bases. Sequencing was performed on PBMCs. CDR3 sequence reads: CASRITAQGGRGYTF. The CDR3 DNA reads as TGTGCCAGCAGGATCACCGCCCAGGGGGGCCGAGGCTACACCTTC.